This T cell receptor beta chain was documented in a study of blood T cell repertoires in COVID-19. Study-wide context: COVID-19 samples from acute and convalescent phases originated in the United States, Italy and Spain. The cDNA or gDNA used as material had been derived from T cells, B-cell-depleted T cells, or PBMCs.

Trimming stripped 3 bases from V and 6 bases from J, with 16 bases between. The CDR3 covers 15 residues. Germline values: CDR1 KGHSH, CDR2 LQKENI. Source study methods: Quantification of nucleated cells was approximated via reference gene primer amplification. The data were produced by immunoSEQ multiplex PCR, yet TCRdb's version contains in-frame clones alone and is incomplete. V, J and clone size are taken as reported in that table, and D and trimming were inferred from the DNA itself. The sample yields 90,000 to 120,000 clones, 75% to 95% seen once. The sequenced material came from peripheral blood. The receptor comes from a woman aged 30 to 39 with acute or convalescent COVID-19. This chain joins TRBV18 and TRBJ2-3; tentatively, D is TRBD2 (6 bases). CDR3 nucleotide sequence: TGTGCCAGCTCACCGGGCTTCGGGAGTTCCGATACGCAGTATTTT. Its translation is CASSPGFGSSDTQYF. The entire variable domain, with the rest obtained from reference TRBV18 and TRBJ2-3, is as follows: NAGVMQNPRHLVRRRGQEARLRCSPMKGHSHVYWYRQLPEEGLKFMVYLQKENIIDESGMPKERFSAEFPKEGPSILRIQQVVRGDSAAYFCASSPGFGSSDTQYFGPGTRLTVL.